The clone carrying this T cell receptor (beta chain) was seen more than once but under ten times. The source of the sample is a study of blood T cell repertoires in COVID-19. Method: immunoSEQ multiplex PCR; TCRdb's copy keeps in-frame clones and lacks some. The sample has over 350,000 clones; nearly 90% are singletons. Trimming removed 5 bases at V and 0 bases at J, with 15 bases between. Germline values: CDR1 LGHNA, CDR2 YNFKEQ. This CDR3 region has 16 residues. The origin of this receptor is a woman in her late teens or twenties with acute COVID-19. Sample: PBMCs or T cells enriched from blood (not recorded which). The chain employs TRBV4-2 and TRBJ2-3; maybe TRBD1 (6 bases). CDR3 protein: CASSDRQERSTDTQYF. The DNA of the CDR3 is TGTGCCAGCAGCGACAGACAGGAACGTAGCACAGATACGCAGTATTTT.